Each of the 2 T cell receptor beta chains below was sequenced from the same sample in a study of T cell repertoires in cytomegalovirus infection. Their specific antigens are unknown. From the reads, TCRdb called clonotypes with MiXCR, one entry per CDR3 protein. In the table there are 450,000 to 600,000 distinct CDR3 sequences, 30% to 35% of which are singletons. The source was cultured PBMCs, collected from culture after CMV antigen stimulation. Receptor source: a human donor in good health (CMV status not recorded). Some clones in this sample may be carry-over from other donors' samples.

This clonotype was picked up a small number of times. The V call is TRBV6-1, the J call TRBJ1-1, with D unresolved. Germline values: CDR1 MNHNS, CDR2 SASEGT. V was clipped by 5 bases and J by 4 bases, with 8 bases between them. The CDR3 is 12 amino acids. The chain's CDR3 is CASSYGPTEAFF. In DNA form, the CDR3 reads TGTGCCAGCAGTTACGGACCCACTGAAGCTTTCTTT.

This chain connects TRBV7-9 to TRBJ2-3; 14 bases are a match to TRBD2. The CDR3 contains 17 residues. Germline-derived CDR1 and CDR2 are SEHNR and FQNEAQ (reference sequence). With V trimmed by 4 bases and J by 8 bases, 11 bases remained unmatched. Here the CDR3 DNA reads TGTGCCAGCAGCTCCGAGTGGACTAGCGGGAGGTCTGTTACGCAGTATTTT. Protein: CASSSEWTSGRSVTQYF.